A selection of T cell receptor beta chains follows, all from one sample in a study of Ad26.COV2.S vaccination and SARS-CoV-2 variants. Assay: immunoSEQ multiplex PCR; the TCRdb copy retains only in-frame clones and omits some. The repertoire includes about 370,000 clones, less than 90% of them detected once, and approximately 3.7% sits in the top ten. Here the sequenced sample was peripheral blood, taken in a trial of Ad26.COV2.S vaccine versus placebo. The origin of the receptors is a person between 18 and 59 years old who received the Ad26.COV2.S COVID-19 vaccine or a placebo. The CDR3 runs from the conserved cysteine through the conserved F or W. The D gene is left open where the match is weak. Size values are once, few and many counts, or a class for expanded clones, and some rows have none.

V: TRBV10-2; size: few; D: NA; J: TRBJ2-7; CDR3: CASSERLVYEQYF; DNA: TGCGCCAGCAGTGAGCGGCTCGTCTACGAGCAGTACTTC
V: TRBV5-1; size: NA; D: NA; J: TRBJ1-6; CDR3: CASGEADNSPLHF; DNA: TGCGCCAGCGGGGAAGCGGATAATTCACCCCTCCACTTT
V: TRBV19; size: NA; D: TRBD1; J: TRBJ1-2; CDR3: CASSAGQGAYGYTF; DNA: TGTGCCAGTAGTGCTGGACAGGGCGCCTATGGCTACACCTTC
V: TRBV18; size: NA; D: NA; J: TRBJ2-2; CDR3: CASSPGPPGDGELFF; DNA: TGTGCCAGCTCACCGGGACCTCCGGGGGACGGGGAGCTGTTTTTT
V: TRBV27; size: NA; D: NA; J: TRBJ2-7; CDR3: CASSFHNSYEQYF; DNA: TGTGCCAGCAGTTTTCACAACTCCTACGAGCAGTACTTC
V: TRBV5-1; size: NA; D: NA; J: TRBJ1-1; CDR3: CASSLEVRGKHRNTEAFF; DNA: TGCGCCAGCAGCTTGGAAGTTCGAGGTAAGCACCGGAACACTGAAGCTTTCTTT
V: TRBV3-1/TRBV3-2; size: NA; D: TRBD1; J: TRBJ2-7; CDR3: CASSQPVVGRGKFEQYF; DNA: TGTGCCAGCAGCCAACCCGTCGTGGGCAGGGGGAAATTCGAGCAGTACTTC
V: TRBV4-3; size: once; D: NA; J: TRBJ1-6; CDR3: CASSQDHDSPNSPLHF; DNA: TGCGCCAGCAGCCAAGATCACGACAGTCCTAATTCACCCCTCCACTTT
V: TRBV2; size: once; D: TRBD1; J: TRBJ1-1; CDR3: CASSTGQGTEAFF; DNA: TGTGCCAGCAGCACGGGACAGGGGACTGAAGCTTTCTTT
V: TRBV30; size: NA; D: TRBD2; J: TRBJ2-3; CDR3: CAWSKGTSGLTNTQYF; DNA: TGTGCCTGGAGTAAAGGGACTAGCGGACTTACGAATACGCAGTATTTT